This T cell receptor (beta chain) was retrieved from a study of blood T cell repertoires in COVID-19. Study details: The origin of the acute and convalescent COVID-19 samples was the United States, Italy and Spain. PBMCs, B-cell-depleted T cells, or T cells were the source of the cDNA or gDNA that made up the material.

The method was immunoSEQ multiplex PCR; TCRdb's version includes in-frame clones alone and lacks a portion of them. The sample consists of about 300,000 clones, around 90% of them appearing once. Germline V gene sequence: CDR1 SGHNT, CDR2 YYREEE (reference sequence). J gave up 8 bases and V 3 bases, and 10 bases lay outside the gene matches. This CDR3 has 16 residues. The material sequenced was peripheral blood. V gene TRBV5-4 combines with J gene TRBJ2-2, with 10 bases lining up with TRBD2. The origin of this receptor is a man between 65 and 85 years old with acute or convalescent COVID-19. CDR3 in amino acids: CASSSTSGAFVGELFF. CDR3 nucleotide sequence: TGTGCCAGCAGCTCAACTAGCGGGGCGTTCGTTGGGGAGCTGTTTTTT.